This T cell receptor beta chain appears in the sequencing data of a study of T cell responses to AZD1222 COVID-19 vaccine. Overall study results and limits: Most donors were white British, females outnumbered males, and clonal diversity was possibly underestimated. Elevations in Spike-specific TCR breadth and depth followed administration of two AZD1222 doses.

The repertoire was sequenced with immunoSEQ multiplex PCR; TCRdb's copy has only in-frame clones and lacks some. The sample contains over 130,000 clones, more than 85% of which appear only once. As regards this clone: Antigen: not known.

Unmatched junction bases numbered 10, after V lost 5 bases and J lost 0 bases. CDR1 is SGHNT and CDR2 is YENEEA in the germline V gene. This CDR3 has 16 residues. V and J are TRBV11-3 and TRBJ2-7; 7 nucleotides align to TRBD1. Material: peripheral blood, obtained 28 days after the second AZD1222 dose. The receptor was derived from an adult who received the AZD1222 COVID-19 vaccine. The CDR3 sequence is CASSPTGDSFSYEQYF. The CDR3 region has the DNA TGTGCCAGCAGCCCAACTGGGGACAGCTTCTCCTACGAGCAGTACTTC.